This T cell receptor beta chain was found in a study of cytomegalovirus exposure and HLA in healthy donors. Profiled with immunoSEQ multiplex PCR; TCRdb holds only in-frame clones, not every one. Of about 95,000 clones in the sample, 85% are singletons; the top ten hold 20% to 25%. Study-wide findings and caveats: Per published reports, the classifier diagnosed cytomegalovirus status with high specificity and sensitivity. Most TCR sequences were uncommon, yet certain public TCRs appeared in many donors.

The donors were members of the roughly 130-subject validation cohort (separate from the roughly 670-subject first cohort). Trimming cost V 0 bases and J 2 bases, with 6 bases left between them. In germline, CDR1 is SGDLS, CDR2 YYNGEE. This CDR3 comprises 14 residues. Note on this clone: Antigen specificity is unknown.

The clonotype originates from a man aged 18 to 29 in good health and CMV-seropositive. The J gene is TRBJ1-3, the V gene TRBV9; unclear D gene. The sequencing input was PBMCs. The CDR3: CASSVASAGNTIYF. CDR3 bases: TGTGCCAGCAGCGTAGCTTCGGCTGGAAACACCATATATTTT.